The entry that follows covers one TCR beta chain sequence. Its antigen is undetermined. These data belong to a study of T cell repertoires in cytomegalovirus infection. Study-wide background: Public TCR beta signatures indicated both CMV infection and matching HLA type.

Each CDR3 protein is one row after TCRdb ran MiXCR on the reads. The sample has approximately 110,000 distinct CDR3 sequences, 9.5% to 13% seen once. Study results and caveats: Pooled public TCR beta family frequency picked out CMV carriers with the relevant HLA. HLA-C-restricted CMV-specific TCR beta clonotypes prevailed in the ex vivo response.

Germline CDR1 and CDR2: LNHDA and SQIVND (reference sequence). V was trimmed by 8 bases and J by 1 base, leaving 17 bases between them. This CDR3 has 15 residues. Specimen: PBMCs, sequenced either directly or after in vitro stimulation (not recorded which). The J gene is TRBJ1-1, the V gene TRBV19, with unresolved D. This receptor was identified in a human donor in good health (CMV status not recorded). Some clones in this sample may be carry-over from other donors' samples. CDR3 in DNA: TGTGCCAGTCATATAAAACGGGTGGGGAACACTGAAGCTTTCTTT. It codes for CASHIKRVGNTEAFF.